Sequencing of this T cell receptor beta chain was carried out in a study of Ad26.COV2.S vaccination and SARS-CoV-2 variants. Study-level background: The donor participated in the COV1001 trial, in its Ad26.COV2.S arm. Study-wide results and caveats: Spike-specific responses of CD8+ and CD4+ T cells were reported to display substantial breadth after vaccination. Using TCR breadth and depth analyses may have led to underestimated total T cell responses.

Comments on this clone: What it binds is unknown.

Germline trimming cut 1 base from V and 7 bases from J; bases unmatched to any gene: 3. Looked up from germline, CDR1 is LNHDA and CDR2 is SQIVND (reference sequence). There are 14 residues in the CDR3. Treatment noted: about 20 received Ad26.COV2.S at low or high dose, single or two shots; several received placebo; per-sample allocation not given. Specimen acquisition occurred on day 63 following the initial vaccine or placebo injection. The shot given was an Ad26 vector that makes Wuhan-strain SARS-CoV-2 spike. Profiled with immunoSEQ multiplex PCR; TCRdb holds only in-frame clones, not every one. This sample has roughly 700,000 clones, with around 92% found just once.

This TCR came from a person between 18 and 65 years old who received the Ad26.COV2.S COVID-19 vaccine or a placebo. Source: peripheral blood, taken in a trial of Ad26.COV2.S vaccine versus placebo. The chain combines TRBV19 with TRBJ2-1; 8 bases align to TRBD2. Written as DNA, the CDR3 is TGTGCCAGTAGTATAGCGGGAGGGCCTAATGAGCAGTTCTTC. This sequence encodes CASSIAGGPNEQFF.